Included here is one T cell receptor (beta chain) sequence, with context. Its antigen target is currently unknown. No conserved phenylalanine or tryptophan is present at the end of the CDR3, so a read error is the likely explanation. Including both end residues, the CDR3 is 15 amino acids long. CDR3 DNA is the only sequence kept; it has 45 bases, read in frame from the first base. Trimming removed 4 bases from V and 1 base from J, leaving 13 bases between the germline ends. CDR1 and CDR2 (SGDLS, YYNGEE) derive from the germline V gene. The library was made by multiplex PCR. Sequenced on an Illumina HiSeq 4000. CDR3 regions were amplified by Arm-PCR with iRepertoire HTBI primers to construct TCR beta libraries. PCR products were gel purified before sequencing. Turning to the authors' computational methods: Across samples, about 64 TRBV and roughly 13 TRBJ segments were identified and used for gene usage analysis of CDR3 amino acid clonotypes. Filtered high-quality paired reads were merged into contigs using COPE and FqMerger. BLAST was used to align contigs to IMGT TRBV, TRBD and TRBJ reference genes, and CDR3 was defined according to IMGT. Any clonotype with a frequency above 0.1% was counted as a highly expanded clone. Repertoire diversity was measured by Shannon entropy, and V-J evenness by the Gini coefficient. Clonotypes shared by more than one individual were considered public. In TCRdb, the public reads were trimmed at Q25 with fastp and aligned with MiXCR, with productive beta chains retained. Rows are unified per CDR3 protein, each entry keeping the most common DNA and genes. The authors' filters were not applied to this entry. This sample has roughly 440,000 distinct CDR3 sequences in its table, and roughly 17% of those were observed once. Around a quarter of the sample is in the top ten clones.

This sample was included in a study of regulatory T cells in long-lasting Graves disease (dated by TCRdb to about 2021). With respect to the entire study: Antithyroid drugs had been taken for less than 3 months by newly diagnosed Graves' disease patients. TCR sequencing covered about 13 persistent and 20 newly diagnosed Graves' disease patients, 33 samples in total. Peripheral blood TCR sequencing and RNA sequencing compared persistent Graves' disease patients with newly diagnosed Graves' disease patients. The study took place in China and was registered as a clinical trial. Results and caveats for the whole study, not just this receptor: Because the primary lesion, thyroid tissue, could not be accessed, the study looked at peripheral blood alone. Persistent patients shared more public clonotypes among themselves (around 2,700) than newly diagnosed patients did (more than 850). Only the TCR beta chain was sequenced and analyzed. As a limitation, the authors acknowledged that the small sample size may reduce accuracy. TRBV28, TRBJ1-2 and TRBJ2-5 were preferentially used in persistent disease, while TRBV20-1 and TRBJ2-1 were favored in newly diagnosed disease. Compared with newly diagnosed patients, persistent Graves' disease patients had lower TCR Shannon entropy and fewer highly expanded clones, which suggests clonal expansion.

The time point label corresponds to: newly diagnosed GD, antithyroid drugs for less than 3 months. For both TCR sequencing and RNA sequencing, RNA was extracted from PBMCs using TRIzol. Graves' disease was diagnosed according to American Thyroid Association guidelines. The patients came from an endocrinology department in Xi'an, China. From each patient, around 8.3 milliliters of peripheral blood was collected into an EDTA anticoagulant tube. Ficoll Paque Plus density gradient separation was used to isolate PBMCs, and no further T cell sorting was performed. An Agilent 2100 Bioanalyzer and agarose gel were used to assess RNA quality, and a NanoDrop 2000 was used to measure RNA concentration. This sample also belongs to another study, concerning T cells in Graves' hyperthyroidism and ophthalmopathy. Per the second study: Stable Graves' hyperthyroidism was defined as the absence of progression to ophthalmopathy over 18 months of follow-up. Hyperthyroidism patients were aged 18 to 65 years and newly diagnosed, with disease duration of less than 2 months. The study excluded patients with uncontrolled infections, other autoimmune diseases, pregnancy or lactation. Diagnoses were based on clinical symptoms, serum thyroxine and TRAb, thyroid ultrasound and orbital computed tomography. The first round of RT-PCR for the TCR CDR3 was performed with the HTBI primer set and the Qiagen OneStep RT-PCR kit. Blood samples also contained most of the expanded thyroid clonotypes (frequency above 0.001), which suggests that blood repertoires may reflect thyroid immune responses. A model built on a 13 V-J signature distinguished ophthalmopathy from stable hyperthyroidism, reaching about 88% sensitivity and around 81% specificity in cross-validation and 80%/75% in testing. In validation, the model predicted progression to ophthalmopathy a median of 6.5 months before onset, with 65% to 71% sensitivity and roughly 79% specificity. A discovery cohort of about 95 patients, roughly 45 with Graves' ophthalmopathy and under 60 with stable Graves' hyperthyroidism, was used to find distinguishing TCR V-J signatures. Prospective prediction of ophthalmopathy was tested in an independent validation cohort of 18 to 20 hyperthyroidism patients and around 16 patients who later progressed to ophthalmopathy. The 75 to 100 discovery patients were randomly split 7:3 into training and test sets. In addition, the study compared T-cell repertoires in thyroid tissue and in blood from five to seven Graves' hyperthyroidism patients. Following sampling, methimazole starting at 30 mg daily was given to hyperthyroidism patients, and high-dose intravenous methylprednisolone was given to ophthalmopathy patients. Libraries were constructed in a second round of multiplex PCR, after which size selection and purification were carried out. Sequencing of the libraries was done on an Illumina HiSeq2000 using paired-end 100 bp reads. SOAPnuke was used to process the raw data, throwing out any read that contained adapters or uncalled bases, had a mean Phred below 15, or lacked an exact constant-primer or identifier match. High-quality paired reads were merged using COPE v1.2.5, and each unique nucleotide sequence was defined as a clonotype. Clonotypes were aligned to IMGT TRBV, TRBD and TRBJ reference segments using MiTCR v1.1. Analysis was restricted to V-J combinations with a frequency above 0.0001, which covered over 98% of repertoires. The TCS score was defined as F50 (clonal expansion) divided by E x V (chaos), with BLOSUM62-based TCRdist calculated between CDR3 peptides within each V-J. Welch's t-statistics and random forest reduced around 510 V-J features to roughly 13, which were used in a naive Bayes classifier (R e1071). No statistical method was used to set the sample size in advance, and investigators knew the group allocation. The paper describes TCR Vbeta CDR3 sequencing of more than 120 peripheral blood samples, made up of 43 ophthalmopathy patients, 70 to 80 hyperthyroidism patients and 17 progressor patients.

The sequence came from a woman under 30 with Graves disease. Donor details come from another sample of the same person, matched by shared clones. This specimen was peripheral blood mononuclear cells (PBMCs), taken at new diagnosis, from a patient treated with antithyroid drugs. The chain was built from TRBV9 and TRBJ2-3; the D region possibly corresponds to TRBD1 (5 bases align). The nucleotide sequence reads as follows: TGTGCCAGCAGCTTCGACAGACGTCGCACAGATACGCAGTATTCT. Translated, it reads CASSFDRRRTDTQYS.